This entry concerns a single TCR beta chain. This clonotype was seen a few times. This clone's antigen is unknown. Base qualities are not provided; no much larger clone lies one nucleotide away. Library preparation employed 5' RACE. Data came from an Illumina HiSeq 2500. The second PCR ran for roughly 7 to 12 cycles and used a J-beta primer mix along with a sample-barcoded 5' primer. A template-switch 5' adaptor carrying 12 random nucleotides introduced a unique molecular identifier onto each TCR beta cDNA molecule. Each sample yielded at least 2.5 million CDR3-containing paired-end reads. First-strand cDNA was synthesized from all RNA with the Mint cDNA synthesis kit, primed by a TRBC-specific oligonucleotide. All cDNA was treated with uracil-DNA glycosylase and then went through a first 18-cycle PCR with the universal primers M1SS and BC2_uni_R. The original pipeline was this. Each sample was normalized by randomly selecting 1 million high-quality reads, each carrying a distinct molecular identifier. Instead of being binned into consensus sequences, reads that shared molecular identifiers were thrown out. CDR3 identification, clonotype clustering and error correction used MiTCR with a Q25 quality threshold and the strictest error-elimination algorithm. A nonparametric unseen species model using Euler transformation provided a lower-bound estimate of total TCR beta diversity. The public reads were quality trimmed at Q25 with fastp and then assembled into clones with MiXCR by TCRdb, keeping productive beta chains. Each entry merges the rows of one CDR3 protein and shows their most common DNA and genes. The V and J calls here are based on TCRdb, not the publication. For this sample the table gives some 900,000 distinct CDR3 sequences, of which under 50% were detected only once. 13% of the sample lies in the top ten.

The data are from a study of blood T cells in healthy people across ages (dated by TCRdb to 2013 to 2016). About the investigation overall: In model experiments, template switching captured roughly one uniquely barcoded TCR beta cDNA molecule for every two T cells. Age-related changes in TCR beta repertoire diversity were measured in the study by deep sequencing normalized with unique cDNA molecular identifiers. Donors were grouped into four age groups: young (average 16 years), middle-aged (39), aged (roughly 62) and long-lived (approximately 81). Donors of different ages were randomly distributed across sequencing lanes to avoid experimental bias. Two additional independent replicas of 1 million unique cDNA reads from the same blood draw were analyzed for two donors (one aged 18 to 29 and one aged 80 or older). What the research found in general, with its limitations: Since profiling was done on bulk unsorted PBMCs, naive and antigen-experienced compartments could not be conclusively compared. As age increased, observed TCR beta diversity per million T cells dropped in a roughly linear way, and a significant reduction was already evident by age 40. Estimates of total diversity based on one million sequenced T cells were considered lower bounds and underestimates. Because the CMV infection status of the donors was unknown, age-related changes in expanded clonotypes may potentially have been confounded. Observed TCR beta diversity correlated strongly with the percentage of naive T cells measured by flow cytometry. Compared with the aged group, the long-lived group had more naive CD4+ T cells, fewer expanded clones and increased TCR diversity, suggesting age selection.

The CDR3, from cysteine to phenylalanine, totals 14 residues. Only the CDR3 part of the read is kept: 42 bases, read in frame from the first base. CDR1 is given as SGDLS and CDR2 as YYNGEE, both from the germline V gene. V and J are trimmed by 3 bases and 10 bases, and the gene matches miss 11 bases of the junction. Systemically healthy Caucasian individuals from Russia, 35 to 40 in total and aged about 6 to 95 years, were included as donors. About 10 milliliters of peripheral blood were drawn from each donor into EDTA-treated Vacutainer tubes. Ficoll-Paque density-gradient centrifugation was used to isolate PBMCs, with at least 6 million per sample. Total RNA, at least 6 micrograms per sample, was extracted from PBMCs with Trizol reagent. The percentages of naive CD45RAhigh/CD27high T cells were determined by flow cytometry on a PBMC aliquot from every donor.

Here the chain combines TRBV9 and TRBJ1-1; TRBD1 aligns with 8 central bases. The sequenced sample consisted of blood. The sequence came from a man in his thirties or forties in good health. Read as DNA, the sequence is TGTGCCAGCAGCGGGGGGGGACAGGCTCTTGGAGCTTTCTTT. This yields the protein CASSGGGQALGAFF.